The T cell receptor beta chain under discussion was sequenced for a study of T cell responses to AZD1222 COVID-19 vaccine. Findings and caveats of the study: As reported, nearly half of all spike-specific TCRs target variant regions that are unmutated. Clonal diversity was possibly underestimated; the donors were predominantly white British and more often female.

This clone was picked up one time. The target antigen is unknown. Trimming left V 2 bases short and J 8 bases short, with 6 bases between. CDR3 length equals 12 residues. Germline values: CDR1 SEHNR, CDR2 FQNEAQ (reference sequence). Profiling relied on immunoSEQ multiplex PCR, and the TCRdb table lists in-frame clones only, not all of them. The sample lists 40,000 to 55,000 clones; 90% were seen once. The V call is TRBV7-9, the J call TRBJ1-4; unclear D gene. Sequencing was performed on peripheral blood, taken 28 days after the second AZD1222 dose. The sequence was obtained from an adult who received the AZD1222 COVID-19 vaccine. The CDR3 here is CASSLKLEKLFF. In DNA, the CDR3 is TGTGCCAGCAGCTTAAAGTTGGAAAAACTGTTTTTT.